This passage covers 18 T cell receptor beta chains from one sample sequenced in a study of beta chain features in type 1 diabetes. All of the isolated RNA was reverse transcribed, so expressed TCRB transcripts were sequenced. Measured with immunoSEQ multiplex PCR; TCRdb has only the in-frame clones, and not every one. The sample has around 150,000 clones; over 7.5% are singletons. Sample: central memory CD4+ T cells from blood. The receptors derive from a young man in good health.

This clone was seen a handful of times. The genes are TRBV7-6 and TRBJ1-2, with a tentative D call TRBD1 (5 bases). The V and J ends lost 1 base and 6 bases respectively, with 12 bases between them. There are 14 residues in the CDR3. Germline V gives CDR1 SGHVS, CDR2 FNYEAQ. CDR3 bases: TGTGCCAGCAGCTTAGAAGCATTGGGGCATGGCTACACCTTC. It is translated as CASSLEALGHGYTF.

This chain links TRBV7-2 with TRBJ2-3, with 13 positions matching TRBD2. V shed 5 bases, J shed 4 bases, and the junction held 6 bases outside the gene matches. Germline V gives CDR1 SGHTA, CDR2 FQGNSA. The CDR3 is made up of 16 amino acids. CDR3 sequence reads: CASSQRLAGGADTQYF. CDR3 nucleotide sequence: TGTGCCAGCAGCCAGCGACTAGCGGGAGGAGCAGATACGCAGTATTTT.

This clone has just a few counts. The gene calls are TRBV5-4 and TRBJ2-1; D is undetermined. This CDR3 comprises 12 residues. The ends were cut back, 4 bases at V and 6 bases at J, with 8 bases in the middle. Per germline, CDR1 SGHNT and CDR2 YYREEE (reference sequence). CDR3 sequence: CASSRVINEQFF. DNA of the CDR3: TGTGCCAGCAGCCGGGTTATCAATGAGCAGTTCTTC.

This clone was detected a few times. J is TRBJ2-5 and V is TRBV5-5, with a possible D match to TRBD1 (5 bases). V lost 4 bases and J lost 0, with 10 bases in between. In germline, CDR1 is SGHKS, CDR2 YYEKEE (reference sequence). There are 14 residues in the CDR3. Written as DNA, the CDR3 is TGTGCCAGCAGCCTCGACAGCTACCAAGAGACCCAGTACTTC. It specifies CASSLDSYQETQYF. The whole variable domain, remainder taken from reference TRBV5-5 and TRBJ2-5, is DAGVTQSPTHLIKTRGQQVTLRCSPISGHKSVSWYQQVLGQGPQFIFQYYEKEERGRGNFPDRFSARQFPNYSSELNVNALLLGDSALYLCASSLDSYQETQYFGPGTRLLVL.

The sample holds many counts of this clone. V is TRBV7-9 and J is TRBJ2-1, with 10 nucleotides matching TRBD2. V trimming: 5 bases; J trimming: 9 bases; junction bases outside the gene matches: 19. There are 18 residues in the CDR3. Germline V gives CDR1 SEHNR, CDR2 FQNEAQ (reference sequence). The CDR3, as DNA: TGTGCCAGCAGCCTCTCCTCGGCTAGCGGGAGATTAGGGTCTGAGCAGTTCTTC. It codes for CASSLSSASGRLGSEQFF.

Written as DNA, the CDR3 is TGCGCCAGCAGCCAAGTTCTGGGGCCCTACGAGCAGTACTTC. It encodes CASSQVLGPYEQYF. The V call is TRBV4-3, the J call TRBJ2-7, with D perhaps TRBD1 (5 bases). This CDR3 spans 14 amino acids. V was shortened by 1 base and J by 2 bases, with 9 bases between the two germline ends. CDR1 is LGHNA and CDR2 is YSLEER in the germline V gene.

V and J are TRBV7-6 and TRBJ2-5; 11 bases fit TRBD1. Germline V gives CDR1 SGHVS, CDR2 FNYEAQ. The CDR3 runs 16 residues. V lost 1 base and J lost 5; bases outside the gene matches: 6. DNA for the CDR3: TGTGCCAGCAGCTTAGTGGGACAGGGGGTAGGGGAGACCCAGTACTTC. Translated, it gives CASSLVGQGVGETQYF.

The chain combines TRBV9 with TRBJ2-7, with D tentatively TRBD2 (6 bases). The CDR3 loop spans 13 amino acids. Germline CDR1 and CDR2: SGDLS and YYNGEE. V was shortened by 5 bases and J by 6 bases, with 15 bases between the two germline ends. CDR3 amino acids: CASSEGDFGEQYF. In nucleotides, the CDR3 is TGTGCCAGCAGTGAAGGGGACTTTGGCGAGCAGTACTTC.

This clone was seen repeatedly, ten times or more. V gene TRBV21-1 combines with J gene TRBJ2-5; the DNA was not compared with TRBD2, the D call given in the table. TRBV21-1 is annotated as a pseudogene. The CDR3 sequence is 11 residues long. The CDR3 region has the DNA TGTGCCAGCAGCAGCGGGGAGACCCAGTACTTC. This encodes CASSSGETQYF.

There are many counts of this clone. V and J are TRBV9 and TRBJ2-3; TRBD2 matches 7 bases. The CDR3 covers 15 residues. J lost 0 bases, V lost 3 bases, and 4 bases had no gene match. Looked up from germline, CDR1 is SGDLS and CDR2 is YYNGEE. CDR3 amino acids: CASSELASSTDTQYF. The CDR3 DNA is TGTGCCAGCAGCGAACTAGCGTCTAGCACAGATACGCAGTATTTT.

This chain connects TRBV4-2 to TRBJ2-2; maybe TRBD1 (5 bases). Germline values: CDR1 LGHNA, CDR2 YNFKEQ. The CDR3 has 15 amino acids. Trimming left V 4 bases short and J 8 bases short, with 17 bases between. The CDR3 region has the DNA TGTGCCAGCAGCCCTCAGCAGGGTTTTCCGGGGGAGCTGTTTTTT. This sequence encodes CASSPQQGFPGELFF.

At least ten counts were recorded for this clone. The chain carries TRBV14 and TRBJ1-2; no definite D call. Germline V gene lookup returns CDR1 SGHDN and CDR2 FVKESK. The germline V and J ends were trimmed by 0 bases and 7 bases, with 12 bases remaining between them. This CDR3 comprises 14 residues. The CDR3 DNA follows: TGTGCCAGCAGCCAAGATTGGATCAGAGGTGGCTACACCTTC. Residues: CASSQDWIRGGYTF.

The chain carries TRBV5-4 and TRBJ2-3; 7 nucleotides agree with TRBD1. The length of the CDR3 is 15 residues. V dropped 3 bases and J dropped 1; count of bases not matched to a gene: 5. The germline V gene encodes CDR1 SGHNT and CDR2 YYREEE (reference sequence). Here the CDR3 DNA reads TGTGCCAGCAGCTCCGGACAGGTGCGCACAGATACGCAGTATTTT. Amino acids: CASSSGQVRTDTQYF.

The chain is built from TRBV4-2 and TRBJ2-5, with 10 bases identical to TRBD1. The CDR3 covers 16 residues. CDR1 LGHNA and CDR2 YNFKEQ come from the germline V gene. The trim removed 3 bases at V and 8 bases at J, leaving 12 bases unmatched. The CDR3 region is CASSHAGTGDERTQYF. The CDR3 DNA is TGTGCCAGCAGCCATGCCGGGACAGGGGACGAGAGAACCCAGTACTTC.

The chain recombines TRBV6-5 with TRBJ1-5; D possibly corresponds to TRBD1 (5 bases). Deletions cut 0 bases from V and 5 bases from J, with 8 bases between. The length of the CDR3 is 14 residues. In germline, CDR1 is MNHEY, CDR2 SVGAGI. The CDR3 DNA reads TGTGCCAGCAGTTACTCTTTAGGGGATCAGCCCCAGCATTTT. It translates to CASSYSLGDQPQHF.

This chain joins TRBV5-4 and TRBJ2-3, with TRBD2 identical over 11 bases. Trimming cost V 5 bases and J 0 bases; bases outside gene matches: 8. From germline, CDR1 is SGHNT and CDR2 YYREEE (reference sequence). This CDR3 region has 17 residues. CDR3 loop: CASRDPGLAASTDTQYF. The CDR3 coding sequence is TGTGCCAGCAGAGACCCGGGACTAGCGGCTAGCACAGATACGCAGTATTTT.

J is TRBJ1-1 and V is TRBV7-9, with 9 nucleotides matching TRBD1. This CDR3 is built from 14 residues. The germline CDR1 and CDR2 sequences are SEHNR and FQNEAQ (reference sequence). Unmatched junction bases numbered 7, after V lost 5 bases and J lost 6 bases. The CDR3 DNA reads TGTGCCAGCAGCGTCGGACAGGGGAAGGCTGAAGCTTTCTTT. This codes for CASSVGQGKAEAFF. The full variable domain, its missing parts supplied by reference TRBV7-9 and TRBJ1-1, is DTGVSQNPRHKITKRGQNVTFRCDPISEHNRLYWYRQTLGQGPEFLTYFQNEAQLEKSRLLSDRFSAERPKGSFSTLEIQRTEQGDSAMYLCASSVGQGKAEAFFGQGTRLTVV.

This clone was detected a few times. The chain employs TRBV4-1 and TRBJ2-3; TRBD2 matches 15 bases. The germline gives CDR1 MGHRA, CDR2 YSYEKL. J lost 2 bases, V lost 2 bases, and 8 bases had no gene match. This CDR3 region has 19 residues. The CDR3, as DNA: TGCGCCAGCAGCCAATGGGGACTAGCGGGGGGAAAGACCACAGATACGCAGTATTTT. Its protein is CASSQWGLAGGKTTDTQYF.